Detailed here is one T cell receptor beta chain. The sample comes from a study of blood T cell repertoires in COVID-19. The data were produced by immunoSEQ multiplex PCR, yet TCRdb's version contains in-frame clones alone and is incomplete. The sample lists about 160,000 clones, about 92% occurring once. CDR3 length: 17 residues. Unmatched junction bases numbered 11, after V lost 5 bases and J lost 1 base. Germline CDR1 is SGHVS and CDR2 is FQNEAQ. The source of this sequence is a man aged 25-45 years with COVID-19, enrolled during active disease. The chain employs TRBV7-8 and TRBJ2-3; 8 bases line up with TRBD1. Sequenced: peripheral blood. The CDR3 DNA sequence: TGTGCCAGCAGCCCCCGAAGAGACAGGGGTGGCACAGATACGCAGTATTTT. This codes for CASSPRRDRGGTDTQYF.